This T cell receptor (beta chain) was recorded in a study of Graves' ophthalmopathy and Graves' hyperthyroidism. The CDR3 covers 14 residues. Germline CDR1 is MNHEY and CDR2 is SVGEGT. V was clipped by 2 bases and J by 11 bases, with 16 bases between them. Using RNA transcripts, the TCR beta CDR3 regions were amplified. First-round RT-PCR relied on HTBI primers, and a second-round multiplex PCR came next. MiXCR was run by TCRdb on the multiplex PCR reads, yielding one entry per CDR3 protein. The sample holds some 170,000 distinct CDR3 sequences, just under 40% seen once. Certain patients, namely those with other autoimmune diseases, uncontrolled infections, pregnancy or lactation, were excluded.

The sample consisted of peripheral blood. The rearrangement links TRBV6-2 or TRBV6-3 to TRBJ1-5; D remains ambiguous. The receptor was derived from a man aged 30 to 45 with Graves' ophthalmopathy. The CDR3 loop reads CASSYPDVAGTQHF. In nucleotides, the CDR3 is TGTGCCAGCAGTTACCCCGATGTTGCCGGTACCCAGCATTTT.